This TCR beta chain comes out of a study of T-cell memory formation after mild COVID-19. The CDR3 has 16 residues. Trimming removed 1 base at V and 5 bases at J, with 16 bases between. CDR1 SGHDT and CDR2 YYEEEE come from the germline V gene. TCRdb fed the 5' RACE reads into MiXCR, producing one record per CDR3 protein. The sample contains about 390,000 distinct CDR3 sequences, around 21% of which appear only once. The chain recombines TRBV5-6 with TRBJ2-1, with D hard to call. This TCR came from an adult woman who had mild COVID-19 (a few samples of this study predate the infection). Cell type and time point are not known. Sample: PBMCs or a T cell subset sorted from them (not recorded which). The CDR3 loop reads CASSLLLGRTDNEQFF. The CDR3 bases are TGTGCCAGCAGCTTGTTGCTCGGACGGACGGACAATGAGCAGTTCTTC.